Below are 16 T cell receptor beta chains sequenced from a single sample in a study of T cells after yellow fever vaccination. TCRdb used MiXCR to reprocess the 5' RACE reads, holding one entry per CDR3 protein. The sample gives about 630,000 distinct CDR3 sequences, roughly an eighth of which show up once; 15% is in the top ten. Here the sequenced sample was PBMCs, taken on the day of the yellow fever booster vaccination. All receptors derive from a man aged 25-45 years who received the YFV17D yellow fever vaccine.

This clonotype has only a few counts. The chain combines TRBV6-1 with TRBJ2-1; the D gene is possibly TRBD1 (6 bases). V was shortened by 6 bases and J by 2 bases, with 11 bases between the two germline ends. In germline, CDR1 is MNHNS, CDR2 SASEGT. The CDR3 is 14 residues long. CDR3 sequence: CASRQGGTYNEQFF. The CDR3 nucleotides are TGTGCCAGCAGACAGGGTGGAACCTACAATGAGCAGTTCTTC.

CDR3 bases: TGTGCCAGCAGTATCCGGGACTACTACACAGATACGCAGTATTTT. It encodes CASSIRDYYTDTQYF. The V call is TRBV5-4, the J call TRBJ2-3; the match to TRBD2 covers 7 bases. V trimming: 5 bases; J trimming: 2 bases; junction bases outside the gene matches: 8. The CDR3 loop spans 15 amino acids. Germline V CDR1 and CDR2: SGHNT, YYREEE (reference sequence).

The rearrangement links TRBV19 to TRBJ2-2, with D tentatively TRBD1 (6 bases). Per the germline V gene, CDR1 is LNHDA and CDR2 is SQIVND (reference sequence). The CDR3 is 13 amino acids. V was shortened by 5 bases and J by 13 bases, with 17 bases between the two germline ends. CDR3 in amino acids: CASSPRDTSWLFF. The DNA for the CDR3 is TGTGCCAGTAGTCCCCGGGACACCTCATGGCTGTTTTTT.

J is TRBJ1-6 and V is TRBV25-1; the match to TRBD1 covers 7 bases. V was pared by 4 bases and J by 8 bases, with 8 bases of the junction left unmatched. Germline values: CDR1 MGHDK, CDR2 SYGVNS. This CDR3 has 15 amino acids. The CDR3 nucleotides are TGTGCCAGCAGTGCGACAGGGCTCGGCGATTCACCCCTCCACTTT. Translation gives CASSATGLGDSPLHF.

This clonotype was seen more than once but under ten times. This chain links TRBV6-1 with TRBJ2-2, with 8 bases identical to TRBD2. The CDR3 is 15 amino acids. Trimming took 3 bases from V and 6 from J; bases not matched to a gene: 6. Per the germline V gene, CDR1 is MNHNS and CDR2 is SASEGT. The CDR3 region has the DNA TGTGCCAGCAGTGACTGGACTAGCTCCCCCGGGGAGCTGTTTTTT. Its translation is CASSDWTSSPGELFF.

This clonotype turned up a few times. The chain uses TRBV13 and TRBJ2-5, with D perhaps matching TRBD1 (6 bases). V lost 5 bases, J lost 0 bases, and 16 bases lay in between. Germline loops: CDR1 PRHDT, CDR2 FYEKMQ (reference sequence). The CDR3 totals 16 residues. The CDR3 DNA reads TGTGCCAGCAGCCCTCCGGGACAATCTAACCAAGAGACCCAGTACTTC. Amino acids: CASSPPGQSNQETQYF.

This chain connects TRBV30 to TRBJ2-7; either TRBD1 or TRBD2 may fit D (6 bases each). Trimming took 2 bases from V and 1 from J, leaving 9 bases between them. Germline V gene data show CDR1 as GTSNPN and CDR2 as SVGIG (reference sequence). The CDR3 sequence is 13 residues long. The CDR3 here is CAWSRGASYEQYF. The DNA of the CDR3 is TGTGCCTGGAGTAGGGGGGCGTCCTACGAGCAGTACTTC.

This clonotype was observed many times. The chain joins TRBV3-1 to TRBJ1-4, with D unresolved. The CDR3 extends over 15 amino acids. Germline V gene sequence: CDR1 LGHDT, CDR2 YNNKEL (reference sequence). Trimming left V 4 bases short and J 0 bases short, with 9 bases between. The CDR3 loop is CASSLDGATNEKLFF. The CDR3 DNA sequence: TGTGCCAGCAGCCTCGACGGTGCAACTAATGAAAAACTGTTTTTT.

This clonotype has only a few counts. This sequence joins TRBV25-1 and TRBJ2-7; 7 positions agree with TRBD1. In germline, CDR1 is MGHDK, CDR2 SYGVNS. V was clipped by 3 bases and J by 2 bases; unmatched bases: 10. This CDR3 comprises 16 residues. CDR3 DNA sequence: TGTGCCAGCAGTGATCCCCGACAGGGCGCCGCCTACGAGCAGTACTTC. Translation: CASSDPRQGAAYEQYF.

The rearrangement uses TRBV4-2 and TRBJ2-1; TRBD2 aligns across 8 bases. V lost 0 bases and J lost 9; bases outside the gene matches: 10. CDR1 is LGHNA, CDR2 YNFKEQ, per germline. This CDR3 spans 16 amino acids. The CDR3 here is CASSQDRGGRFSEQFF. The CDR3 nucleotides are TGTGCCAGCAGCCAAGATCGTGGCGGGAGGTTTAGTGAGCAGTTCTTC.

This sequence joins TRBV28 and TRBJ2-3; 10 bases map to TRBD2. The CDR3 extends over 18 amino acids. Per germline, CDR1 MDHEN and CDR2 SYDVKM. V lost 5 bases and J lost 0; bases outside the gene matches: 11. CDR3 DNA sequence: TGTGCCAGCAGTCTAGCGGGAGCGAGCCTTTCTAGCACAGATACGCAGTATTTT. This codes for CASSLAGASLSSTDTQYF. Filled out from reference TRBV28 and TRBJ2-3, the complete variable domain reads DVKVTQSSRYLVKRTGEKVFLECVQDMDHENMFWYRQDPGLGLRLIYFSYDVKMKEKGDIPEGYSVSREKKERFSLILESASTNQTSMYLCASSLAGASLSSTDTQYFGPGTRLTVL.

The rearrangement joins TRBV15 to TRBJ2-5, with D hard to call. The CDR3 is made up of 12 amino acids. The V gene lost 5 bases and the J gene lost 5 bases, with 9 bases spanning the gap. Germline loops: CDR1 LNHNV, CDR2 YYDKDF (reference sequence). CDR3 protein: CATSLPRETQYF. In DNA form, the CDR3 reads TGTGCCACCAGCCTGCCTCGGGAGACCCAGTACTTC.

This chain links TRBV27 with TRBJ1-3; 7 bases fit TRBD1. From germline, CDR1 is MNHEY and CDR2 SMNVEV (reference sequence). The CDR3 has 13 amino acids. V dropped 5 bases and J dropped 8; count of bases not matched to a gene: 6. CDR3 nucleotides: TGTGCCAGCAGTAAACAGGGGTTGGACACCATATATTTT. The encoded protein is CASSKQGLDTIYF.

This chain joins TRBV9 and TRBJ2-1; 8 positions match TRBD2. V was pared by 8 bases and J by 5 bases, with 12 bases of the junction left unmatched. This CDR3 region has 15 residues. Germline-derived CDR1 and CDR2 are SGDLS and YYNGEE. CDR3 in DNA: TGTGCCAGTTCCGTCGGACTAGCAAACCACAATGAGCAGTTCTTC. Translating gives CASSVGLANHNEQFF.

This clonotype turned up a few times. This chain links TRBV11-2 with TRBJ2-7; the match to TRBD2 covers 7 bases. CDR1 and CDR2 from the germline V gene are SGHAT and FQNNGV. The V segment lost 3 bases and the J segment 2 bases; nucleotides outside the gene matches: 7. There are 15 residues in the CDR3. In nucleotides, the CDR3 is TGTGCCAGCAGCTTGGCTAGCGGTCCCACCTACGAGCAGTACTTC. This gives the protein CASSLASGPTYEQYF.

The gene calls are TRBV6-1 and TRBJ2-7; weak D call: TRBD2 (6 bases). The CDR3 is 14 residues long. The V end was cut by 6 bases, the J end by 2 bases, with 14 bases between. Germline values: CDR1 MNHNS, CDR2 SASEGT. CDR3 amino acids: CASRTRDLPYEQYF. DNA for the CDR3: TGTGCCAGCAGAACCCGGGACTTACCCTACGAGCAGTACTTC.